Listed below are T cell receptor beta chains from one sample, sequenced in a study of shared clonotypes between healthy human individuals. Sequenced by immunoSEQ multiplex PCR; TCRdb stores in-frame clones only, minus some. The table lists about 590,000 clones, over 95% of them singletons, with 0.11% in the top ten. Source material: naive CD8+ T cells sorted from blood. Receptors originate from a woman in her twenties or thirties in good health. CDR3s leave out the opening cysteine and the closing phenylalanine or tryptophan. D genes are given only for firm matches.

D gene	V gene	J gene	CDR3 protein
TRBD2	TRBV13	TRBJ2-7	ASSQSETSGVRYEQY
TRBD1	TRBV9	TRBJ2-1	ASSVGGQGLGNEQF
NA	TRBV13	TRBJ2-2	ASSLVGLASNTGELF
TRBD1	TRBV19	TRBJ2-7	ASSKGQGSYEQY
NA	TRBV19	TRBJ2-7	ASSPGVFYEQY
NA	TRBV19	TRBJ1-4	ASSPQDVSDEKLF
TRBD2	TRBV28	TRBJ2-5	ASSLGLAGGYEETQY
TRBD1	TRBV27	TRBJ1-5	ASSTGDQPQH
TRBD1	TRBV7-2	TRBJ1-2	ASSFPGTGPGYT
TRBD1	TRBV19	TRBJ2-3	ASGQDREETDTQY
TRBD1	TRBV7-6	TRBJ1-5	ASSQGGLMSPQH
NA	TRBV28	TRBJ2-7	ASRARQDSYEQY
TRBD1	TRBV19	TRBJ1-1	ASTPDREIGANTEAF
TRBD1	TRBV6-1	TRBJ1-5	ASSQTGGNQPQH
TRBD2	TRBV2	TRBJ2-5	ASRGLAGLQETQY
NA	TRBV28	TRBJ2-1	ASTSDGAYNEQF
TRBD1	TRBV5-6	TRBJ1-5	ASSQGVRPQH
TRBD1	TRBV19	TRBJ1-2	ASRWTGDYGYT
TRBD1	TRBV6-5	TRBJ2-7	ASSYSQGAYEQY
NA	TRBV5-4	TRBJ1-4	ASSLAAGEEKLF
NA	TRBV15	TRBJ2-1	ATSRDPVGLSPNNEQF
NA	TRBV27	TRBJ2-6	ASSAGGANVLT
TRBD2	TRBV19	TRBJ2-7	ASSIDLEAGGHEQY
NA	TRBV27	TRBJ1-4	ASSFRQGEKLF
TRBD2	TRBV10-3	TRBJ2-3	AISESTAGGPTDTQY
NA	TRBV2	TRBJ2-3	ASTFTRVGDTQY
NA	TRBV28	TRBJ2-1	ASSFPTRGEQF
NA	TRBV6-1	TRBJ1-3	ASSDPQETGNTIY
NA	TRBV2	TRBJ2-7	ASSATAYEQY
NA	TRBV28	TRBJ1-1	ASSRDRGTEAF
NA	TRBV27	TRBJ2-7	ASSSGFGEQY
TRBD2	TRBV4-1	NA	ASSPHLTSYSYEQY
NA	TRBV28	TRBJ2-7	ASSLPFIVDEQY
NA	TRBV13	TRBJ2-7	ASTFAQQYYEQY
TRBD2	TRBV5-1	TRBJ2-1	ASSLVGGSSSYNEQF
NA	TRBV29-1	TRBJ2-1	SVVTGQKEYNEQF
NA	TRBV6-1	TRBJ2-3	ASSDYQGGSGTQY
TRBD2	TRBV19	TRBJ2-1	ASMVLAGSSYNEQF
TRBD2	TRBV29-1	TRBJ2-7	SVEGGRAREQY
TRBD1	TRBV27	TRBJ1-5	ASSSIDRVGGNQPQH
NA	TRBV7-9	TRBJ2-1	ASRLAETGNEQF